This T cell receptor (beta chain) appears in the sequencing data of a study of B cell selection in AIRE deficiency. In the authors' methods: Patients' Tregs yielded some 5.6x10^4 distinct TCRbeta sequences; donors' roughly 9.8x10^4. Sequenced by immunoSEQ multiplex PCR; TCRdb stores in-frame clones only, minus some. Clonal size and the V and J genes are those of that table, whereas D and trimming came from the DNA. The sample lists about 15,000 clones, around 93% seen once, with about 0.95% in the top ten. As to this clone: Antigen specificity is unknown.

Sorted regulatory T cells were CD4-positive, CD25-high and CD127-low or negative. Per germline, CDR1 MDHEN and CDR2 SYDVKM. The CDR3 contains 12 residues. Trimming cost V 7 bases and J 10 bases, with 16 bases left between them. Study results and limitations: Roughly 31% of healthy-shared Treg TCRbeta sequences appeared in patient Tconv cells. Tconv and Treg cells from AIRE-deficient patients resembled healthy donors in TCRBV usage, CDR3 length and diversity. Healthy donors alone shared about a third of 4,000 or so Treg sequences; patients alone approximately 9.1%.

The specimen sequenced was Tregs sorted from PBMCs. The V call is TRBV28, the J call TRBJ1-1; the D gene is possibly TRBD1 (5 bases). This TCR derives from a human donor with AIRE deficiency. The CDR3 nucleotides are TGTGCCAGCATCCAATGGGACGTCGGAGCTTTCTTT. Translated: CASIQWDVGAFF. Full variable domain (outside the CDR3, taken from reference TRBV28 and TRBJ1-1): DVKVTQSSRYLVKRTGEKVFLECVQDMDHENMFWYRQDPGLGLRLIYFSYDVKMKEKGDIPEGYSVSREKKERFSLILESASTNQTSMYLCASIQWDVGAFFGQGTRLTVV.